The TCR beta chain under discussion was sequenced for a study of regulatory T cells in long-lasting Graves disease. Time point noted: newly diagnosed GD, antithyroid drugs for less than 3 months. There was RNA extracted from PBMCs, and the TCR library was made from it. Notes on this clonotype: Its specificity is unknown.

CDR3-region Arm-PCR and iRepertoire HTBI primers produced the TCR beta libraries. MiXCR, run by TCRdb on the multiplex PCR reads, gives a single entry per CDR3 protein. The sample contains 390,000 or so distinct CDR3 sequences, about 11% of which appear only once. Study results and caveats: Less diverse TCR repertoires were seen in persistent Graves' patients than in newly diagnosed ones. No thyroid tissue was studied; the work used peripheral blood only.

The V gene's germline CDR1 is SGHKS and CDR2 YYEKEE (reference sequence). This CDR3 is built from 14 residues. Trimming cost V 2 bases and J 2 bases, with 5 bases left between them. A further study also used this sample, focusing on T cells in Graves' hyperthyroidism and ophthalmopathy. That work contributes: Before onset, by a median of around six months, the model predicted ophthalmopathy.

The TCR comes from a woman in her late teens or twenties with Graves disease. V and J are TRBV5-5 and TRBJ2-6; D not certain. The input for sequencing was peripheral blood mononuclear cells (PBMCs), taken at new diagnosis, from a patient treated with antithyroid drugs. The CDR3 protein is CASSFQAGANVLTF. The CDR3 coding sequence is TGTGCCAGCAGCTTTCAAGCTGGGGCCAACGTCCTGACTTTC.